This T cell receptor beta chain was documented in a study of OX40 agonist ivuxolimab in advanced cancers. As for the study in general: Partial responses occurred in three patients (one hepatocellular carcinoma, two cutaneous melanoma). General study results and limits: There were also nonresponders showing low normalized T-cell clonal expansion.

As for this clone: The antigen is undetermined.

Blood sampling took place at baseline, cycle 4 day 1, and cycle 7 day 1. After removal of 7 bases from V and 6 bases from J, the junction contained 2 bases not matched to a gene. Germline CDR1 MNHNS, CDR2 SASEGT. CDR3 length: 12 residues. Libraries were prepared by immunoSEQ multiplex PCR; TCRdb keeps only in-frame clonotypes and omits some of them. The repertoire has 40,000 or so clones, about 86% of them found once; the top ten carry roughly 36%. This chain links TRBV6-1 with TRBJ1-2; 10 nucleotides agree with TRBD1. Sequencing used CD4+ or CD8+ T cells sorted from blood, obtained in a trial of the OX40 agonist ivuxolimab. This TCR derives from an adult with an advanced solid tumor such as melanoma, head and neck, liver or kidney cancer. CDR3 loop: CASTDRGHGYTF. The CDR3 coding sequence is TGTGCCAGCACAGACAGGGGGCATGGCTACACCTTC.